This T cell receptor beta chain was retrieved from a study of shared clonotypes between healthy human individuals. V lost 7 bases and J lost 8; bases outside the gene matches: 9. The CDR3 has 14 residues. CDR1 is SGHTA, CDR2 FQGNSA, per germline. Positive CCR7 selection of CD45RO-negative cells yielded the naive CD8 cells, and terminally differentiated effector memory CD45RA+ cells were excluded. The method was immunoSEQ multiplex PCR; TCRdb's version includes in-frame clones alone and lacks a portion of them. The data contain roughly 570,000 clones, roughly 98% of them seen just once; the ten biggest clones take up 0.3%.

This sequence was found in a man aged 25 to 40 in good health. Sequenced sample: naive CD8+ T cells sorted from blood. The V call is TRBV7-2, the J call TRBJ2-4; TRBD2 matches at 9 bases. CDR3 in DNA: TGTGCCAGCACACTATGGACTAGCGAACACATTCAGTACTTC. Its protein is CASTLWTSEHIQYF.